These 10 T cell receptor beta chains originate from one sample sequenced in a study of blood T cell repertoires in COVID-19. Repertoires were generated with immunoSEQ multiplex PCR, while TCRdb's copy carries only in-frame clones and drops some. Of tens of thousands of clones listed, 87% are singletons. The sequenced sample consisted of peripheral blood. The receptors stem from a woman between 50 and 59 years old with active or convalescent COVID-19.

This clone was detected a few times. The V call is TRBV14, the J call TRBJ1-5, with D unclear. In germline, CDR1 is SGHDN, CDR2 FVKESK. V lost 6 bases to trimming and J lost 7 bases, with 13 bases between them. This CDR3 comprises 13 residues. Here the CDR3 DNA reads TGTGCCAGCAGTAGATCCGCGAACCAGCCCCAGCATTTT. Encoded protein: CASSRSANQPQHF.

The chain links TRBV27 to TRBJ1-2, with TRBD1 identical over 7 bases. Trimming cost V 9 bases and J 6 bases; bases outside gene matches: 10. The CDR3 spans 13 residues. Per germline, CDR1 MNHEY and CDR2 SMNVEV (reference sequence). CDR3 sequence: CASRLQGEHGYTF. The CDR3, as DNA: TGTGCCAGTCGACTCCAGGGGGAACATGGCTACACCTTC.

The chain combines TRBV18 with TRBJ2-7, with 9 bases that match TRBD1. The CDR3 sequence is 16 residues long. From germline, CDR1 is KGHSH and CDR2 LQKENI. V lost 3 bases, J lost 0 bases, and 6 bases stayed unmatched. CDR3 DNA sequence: TGTGCCAGCTCACCTACCGGGACAGGGATCTCCTACGAGCAGTACTTC. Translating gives CASSPTGTGISYEQYF. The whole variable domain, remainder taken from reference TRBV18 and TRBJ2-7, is NAGVMQNPRHLVRRRGQEARLRCSPMKGHSHVYWYRQLPEEGLKFMVYLQKENIIDESGMPKERFSAEFPKEGPSILRIQQVVRGDSAAYFCASSPTGTGISYEQYFGPGTRLTVT.

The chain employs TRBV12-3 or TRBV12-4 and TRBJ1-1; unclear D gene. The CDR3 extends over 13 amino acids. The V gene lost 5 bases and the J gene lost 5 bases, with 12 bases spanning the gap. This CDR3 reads CASSTDGGTEAFF. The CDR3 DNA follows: TGTGCCAGCAGTACGGACGGAGGGACTGAAGCTTTCTTT.

The CDR3 loop reads CASSPTGGIYGYTF. Written as DNA, the CDR3 is TGTGCCAGCAGTCCGACAGGGGGCATCTATGGCTACACCTTC. The genes are TRBV2 and TRBJ1-2; 10 positions match TRBD1. CDR3 size: 14 residues. CDR1 and CDR2 from the germline V gene are SNHLY and FYNNEI. V was pared by 5 bases and J by 4 bases, with 4 bases of the junction left unmatched.

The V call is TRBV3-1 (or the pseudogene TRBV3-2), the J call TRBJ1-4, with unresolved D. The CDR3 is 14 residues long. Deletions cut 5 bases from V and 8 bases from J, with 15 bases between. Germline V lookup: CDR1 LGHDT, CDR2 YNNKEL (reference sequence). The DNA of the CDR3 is TGTGCCAGCAGCTACGCCGGGATAGGGGAAAAACTGTTTTTT. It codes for CASSYAGIGEKLFF.

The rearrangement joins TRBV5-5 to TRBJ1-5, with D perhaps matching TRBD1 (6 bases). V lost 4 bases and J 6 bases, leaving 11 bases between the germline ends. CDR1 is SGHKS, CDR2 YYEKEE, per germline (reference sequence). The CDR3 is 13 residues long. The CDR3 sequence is CASSAPGVQPQHF. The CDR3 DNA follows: TGTGCCAGCAGCGCCCCAGGGGTTCAGCCCCAGCATTTT.

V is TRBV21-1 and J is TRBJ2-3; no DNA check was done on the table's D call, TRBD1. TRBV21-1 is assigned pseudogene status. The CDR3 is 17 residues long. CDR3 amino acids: CASRGGTGQLAVNTQYF. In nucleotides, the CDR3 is TGTGCCAGCAGAGGGGGGACAGGGCAACTAGCCGTGAACACGCAGTATTTT.

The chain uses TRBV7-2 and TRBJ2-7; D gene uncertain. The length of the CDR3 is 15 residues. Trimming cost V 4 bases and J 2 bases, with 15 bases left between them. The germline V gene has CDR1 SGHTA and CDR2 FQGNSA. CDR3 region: CASSSGIGGTYEQYF. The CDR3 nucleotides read TGTGCCAGCAGCTCTGGAATCGGCGGTACCTACGAGCAGTACTTC.

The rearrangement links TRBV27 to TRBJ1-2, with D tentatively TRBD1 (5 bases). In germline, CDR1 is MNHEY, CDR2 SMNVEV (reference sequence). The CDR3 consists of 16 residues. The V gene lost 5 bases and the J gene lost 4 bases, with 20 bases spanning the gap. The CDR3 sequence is CASSPRTPQFSYGYTF. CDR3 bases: TGTGCCAGCAGTCCCCGGACACCTCAATTTTCCTATGGCTACACCTTC.